The entry that follows covers one T cell receptor (beta chain) sequence. Sequenced by immunoSEQ multiplex PCR; TCRdb stores in-frame clones only, minus some. Of roughly 92,000 clones in the sample, about 88% were seen once. Unmatched junction bases numbered 14, after V lost 8 bases and J lost 7 bases. CDR1 is LNHDA, CDR2 SQIVND, per germline (reference sequence). This CDR3 spans 15 amino acids. This record belongs to a study of control samples from healthy donors and cancer patients. The rearrangement joins TRBV19 to TRBJ1-2; the match to TRBD1 covers 9 bases. Sequenced sample: blood. The sequence derives from a woman aged 45-65 years in good health. The CDR3 bases are TGTGCCAGTCACCTCCGGGACAGGGCCGGGTCTGGCTACACCTTC. The encoded protein is CASHLRDRAGSGYTF. Based on the CDR3 plus reference TRBV19 and TRBJ1-2, the full variable domain is DGGITQSPKYLFRKEGQNVTLSCEQNLNHDAMYWYRQDPGQGLRLIYYSQIVNDFQKGDIAEGYSVSREKKESFPLTVTSAQKNPTAFYLCASHLRDRAGSGYTFGSGTRLTVV.